These 24 T cell receptor beta chains were all obtained from the same sample, sequenced in a study of CD8 T cells in ankylosing spondylitis. TCRdb re-analysed the 5' RACE reads in MiXCR, keeping a single row per CDR3 protein. This sample has about 140,000 distinct CDR3 sequences, with approximately 7.3% found just once. Sequenced material: blood, either unsorted or a sorted T cell fraction (not recorded which). These receptors originate from a female donor with ankylosing spondylitis or in good health (not recorded which).

The sample holds many counts of this clonotype. The CDR3 DNA sequence: TGTGCCAGCAGTTTTGGCAGTGCTAACTATGGCTACACCTTC. Residues: CASSFGSANYGYTF. The chain is built from TRBV12-3 or TRBV12-4 and TRBJ1-2, with unresolved D. Trimming took off 3 bases at V and 0 bases at J, with 8 bases between the two ends. The CDR3 contains 14 residues.

At least ten counts were recorded for this clonotype. This chain connects TRBV7-8 to TRBJ2-5, with D possibly being TRBD2 (6 bases). With 1 base removed from V and 1 base from J, the gap between germline ends came to 13 bases. The germline CDR1 and CDR2 sequences are SGHVS and FQNEAQ. The CDR3 consists of 16 residues. The CDR3 reads CASSLETGDFQETQYF. In nucleotides, the CDR3 is TGTGCCAGCAGCTTAGAGACGGGGGACTTCCAAGAGACCCAGTACTTC.

The sample holds many counts of this clonotype. V and J are TRBV12-3 or TRBV12-4 and TRBJ1-1; D unresolved. The V gene lost 4 bases and the J gene lost 6 bases, with 15 bases spanning the gap. There are 14 residues in the CDR3. The CDR3 DNA reads as TGTGCCAGCAGTTCGGGTGTACCAGAGGCTGAAGCTTTCTTT. Translating it yields CASSSGVPEAEAFF.

This clonotype has a count of ten or more. The rearrangement joins TRBV24-1 to TRBJ1-2; D not resolved. CDR1 is KGHDR, CDR2 SFDVKD, per germline. The CDR3 consists of 14 residues. Trimming pared 4 bases from V and 6 bases from J, leaving 14 bases between. CDR3 in amino acids: CATSDGVSSNGYTF. The CDR3 nucleotides read TGTGCCACCAGTGACGGGGTTTCTTCGAATGGCTACACCTTC.

This clonotype showed up many times. The genes are TRBV15 and TRBJ2-5; D is uncertain. Trimming took 0 bases from V and 5 from J, leaving 4 bases between them. The CDR3 has 12 amino acids. The germline V gene has CDR1 LNHNV and CDR2 YYDKDF (reference sequence). CDR3 amino acids: CATSRDRETQYF. In DNA, the CDR3 is TGTGCCACCAGCAGAGATAGGGAGACCCAGTACTTC.

This clonotype was recorded at least ten times. The chain employs TRBV5-1 and TRBJ1-2, with D unresolved. V gave up 0 bases and J gave up 4 bases, with 10 bases separating them. In germline, CDR1 is SGHRS, CDR2 YFSETQ. There are 14 residues in the CDR3. CDR3 amino acids: CASSLDQQFYGYTF. As DNA, the CDR3 is TGCGCCAGCAGCTTGGATCAACAGTTCTATGGCTACACCTTC.

Ten or more counts support this clonotype. DNA for the CDR3: TGCGCCAGCAGCTTCTCCATAACAGGGGGCGCGGTAGATACGCAGTATTTT. Translating it yields CASSFSITGGAVDTQYF. The chain links TRBV5-1 to TRBJ2-3; TRBD1 matches at 9 bases. The V and J ends lost 2 bases and 5 bases, in that order; junction bases with no gene match: 12. Germline CDR1 SGHRS, CDR2 YFSETQ. The CDR3 has 17 residues. The full variable domain, in which reference TRBV5-1 and TRBJ2-3 provide the parts outside the CDR3, is KAGVTQTPRYLIKTRGQQVTLSCSPISGHRSVSWYQQTPGQGLQFLFEYFSETQRNKGNFPGRFSGRQFSNSRSEMNVSTLELGDSALYLCASSFSITGGAVDTQYFGPGTRLTVL.

This clonotype was found many times. This chain connects TRBV20-1 to TRBJ2-5; 9 bases agree with TRBD1. The CDR3 extends over 16 amino acids. The V gene's germline CDR1 is DFQATT and CDR2 SNEGSKA (reference sequence). Unmatched junction bases numbered 11, after V lost 1 base and J lost 5 bases. The CDR3 DNA reads TGCAGTGCTAGAGGGGCGACAGGGGGAAGTGGGGAGACCCAGTACTTC. The encoded protein is CSARGATGGSGETQYF.

This clonotype was picked up a small number of times. V is TRBV24-1 and J is TRBJ2-1, with 8 bases fitting TRBD2. Germline V gives CDR1 KGHDR, CDR2 SFDVKD. This CDR3 is 18 amino acids long. V lost 3 bases and J lost 0; bases outside the gene matches: 9. The CDR3 DNA sequence: TGTGCCACCAGTGATCCGGGGGGGGCTTTGAGCTCCTACAATGAGCAGTTCTTC. It encodes CATSDPGGALSSYNEQFF.

This clonotype was recorded at least ten times. J is TRBJ1-2 and V is TRBV12-3 or TRBV12-4; 9 positions agree with TRBD1. The CDR3 contains 15 residues. Trimming took 7 bases from V and 4 from J; bases not matched to a gene: 10. In nucleotides, the CDR3 is TGTGCCAGCAAAGCAACCGGGACAGGGTTCTATGGCTACACCTTC. This encodes CASKATGTGFYGYTF.

This clonotype was picked up many times. This chain joins TRBV5-1 and TRBJ2-3; the match to TRBD1 covers 8 bases. The CDR3 runs to 16 residues. Germline V lookup: CDR1 SGHRS, CDR2 YFSETQ. V lost 0 bases to trimming and J lost 2 bases; unmatched junction nucleotides: 5. The CDR3: CASSLAGQGYTDTQYF. The CDR3 nucleotides are TGCGCCAGCAGCTTGGCCGGACAGGGATACACAGATACGCAGTATTTT.

This clonotype was seen repeatedly, ten times or more. The chain joins TRBV5-1 to TRBJ2-7; D possibly corresponds to TRBD2 (5 bases). CDR1 is SGHRS, CDR2 YFSETQ, per germline. The CDR3 totals 14 residues. Trimming removed 0 bases at V and 1 base at J, with 8 bases between. CDR3 DNA sequence: TGCGCCAGCAGCTTGGACCCGGGATCCTACGAGCAGTACTTC. Translation gives CASSLDPGSYEQYF.

This clonotype was picked up many times. The chain employs TRBV15 and TRBJ2-7, with no clear D. V lost 0 bases and J 2 bases, leaving 11 bases between the germline ends. Germline CDR1 reads LNHNV; CDR2 reads YYDKDF (reference sequence). The CDR3 extends over 15 amino acids. This CDR3 is CATSRDLVSAYEQYF. In DNA form, the CDR3 reads TGTGCCACCAGCAGAGATTTGGTCAGCGCCTACGAGCAGTACTTC.

This clonotype was observed at least ten times. V usage is TRBV20-1 and J usage is TRBJ2-1; D gene uncertain. The CDR3 is 11 residues long. Germline CDR1 DFQATT, CDR2 SNEGSKA (reference sequence). Deletions cut 0 bases from V and 7 bases from J, with 4 bases between. As DNA, the CDR3 is TGCAGTGCTAGAGACCCAAATGAGCAGTTCTTC. Amino acids: CSARDPNEQFF.

In this sample, this clonotype turned up a few times. The chain is built from TRBV10-1 and TRBJ2-3; TRBD2 aligns across 8 bases. The CDR3 has 16 amino acids. The germline CDR1 and CDR2 sequences are WNHNN and SYGVQD (reference sequence). V shed 6 bases and J 0 bases; nucleotides not matched to a gene: 8. The CDR3 DNA reads TGCGCCAGCAGCCGAAAGCGGGAGACTAGCACAGATACGCAGTATTTT. The encoded protein is CASSRKRETSTDTQYF.

In its sample, this clonotype was seen many times. The chain carries TRBV7-9 and TRBJ1-5, with 8 bases that match TRBD1. The germline V gene has CDR1 SEHNR and CDR2 FQNEAQ (reference sequence). The CDR3 sequence is 16 residues long. V lost 6 bases and J lost 0; bases outside the gene matches: 7. CDR3 nucleotide sequence: TGTGCCAGCAGACACCGGGACAGGTATAGCAATCAGCCCCAGCATTTT. This gives the protein CASRHRDRYSNQPQHF.

In regard to this clonotype: Just one base apart from a much larger clone, this may be a read error. The gene calls are TRBV12-3 or TRBV12-4 and TRBJ2-1, with TRBD2 as a possible D gene (5 bases). The CDR3 is 14 residues long. In DNA form, the CDR3 reads TGTGCTAGCAGTTTAACGGCTAGCCGCAATGAGCAGTTCTTC. This encodes CASSLTASRNEQFF.

This clonotype was recorded at least ten times. This rearrangement joins TRBV7-6 to TRBJ2-5; D remains unclear. Germline CDR1 reads SGHVS; CDR2 reads FNYEAQ. The germline V and J ends were trimmed by 3 bases and 1 base, with 15 bases remaining between them. The length of the CDR3 is 16 residues. The CDR3 loop is CASSFLPPEPQETQYF. CDR3 DNA sequence: TGTGCCAGCAGCTTTCTTCCCCCCGAACCCCAAGAGACCCAGTACTTC.

Ten or more counts support this clonotype. CDR3 residues: CASSESTSSLLDTGELFF. CDR3 bases: TGTGCCAGCAGTGAATCCACTAGCTCTCTTCTAGATACCGGGGAGCTGTTTTTT. The chain is built from TRBV25-1 and TRBJ2-2, with D possibly matching TRBD2 (6 bases). Germline V gene sequence: CDR1 MGHDK, CDR2 SYGVNS. V was clipped by 1 base and J by 5 bases, with 20 bases between them. The length of the CDR3 is 18 residues.

This clonotype was observed many times. V is TRBV24-1 and J is TRBJ2-2, with no clear D. Trimming stripped 5 bases from V and 7 bases from J, with 7 bases between. Germline assignment: CDR1 KGHDR and CDR2 SFDVKD. This CDR3 spans 12 amino acids. The CDR3 DNA sequence: TGTGCCACCAGTGTCCCTGGCGGGGAGCTGTTTTTT. It translates to CATSVPGGELFF.

This clonotype was found many times. The rearrangement links TRBV19 to TRBJ2-1; no definite D call. The CDR3 consists of 13 residues. The germline V gene has CDR1 LNHDA and CDR2 SQIVND (reference sequence). V lost 5 bases to trimming and J lost 9 bases, with 14 bases between them. CDR3 loop: CASSPERLVEQFF. The CDR3 DNA reads as TGTGCCAGTAGTCCCGAGCGTCTGGTTGAGCAGTTCTTC.

There are many counts of this clonotype. The rearrangement joins TRBV4-1 to TRBJ2-1, with 9 bases matching TRBD1. Germline lookup yields CDR1 MGHRA and CDR2 YSYEKL. J lost 1 base, V lost 0 bases, and 4 bases had no gene match. The CDR3 consists of 17 residues. The CDR3 DNA is TGCGCCAGCAGCCAAGATGTCGGGACAGGGTCCTACAATGAGCAGTTCTTC. This translates into CASSQDVGTGSYNEQFF.

The rearrangement joins TRBV29-1 to TRBJ2-7, with D perhaps being TRBD1 or TRBD2 (5 bases each). The CDR3 contains 12 residues. The germline V gene has CDR1 SQVTM and CDR2 ANQGSEA. Trimming left V 7 bases short and J 2 bases short, with 12 bases between. DNA for the CDR3: TGCAGCGCCTTGAGGGGCGCCTACGAGCAGTACTTC. Translation gives CSALRGAYEQYF.

This clonotype was observed at least ten times. The chain employs TRBV6-2 or TRBV6-3 and TRBJ1-5; D not resolved. V was shortened by 6 bases and J by 5 bases, with 8 bases between the two germline ends. The CDR3 is 12 residues long. Germline CDR1 MNHEY, CDR2 SVGEGT. CDR3 residues: CASSLRYQPQHF. CDR3 nucleotide sequence: TGTGCCAGCAGCTTACGATATCAGCCCCAGCATTTT.